This TCR beta chain was sequenced during a study of blood T cell repertoires in COVID-19 (dated by TCRdb to the early 2020s). Concerning the study at large: Samples from collaborators originated in the United States, Italy and Spain and spanned both the acute and convalescent phases of COVID-19. The prospective study material was composed of cDNA or gDNA derived from T cells, B-cell-depleted T cells, or PBMCs. The dataset comprised deeply sampled blood TCRbeta repertoires from subjects exposed to, actively infected with, or recovered from COVID-19. The repertoires were made available in a free public database intended to serve as a resource for research on the immune response to SARS-CoV-2. The samples were drawn from the first 160 participants of the ongoing ImmuneRACE study and from 1,254 subjects provided by 6 global collaborators. Nearly every sample came with metadata listing a de-identified subject ID, COVID-19 status, age in years and sex. Where available, HLA class I and class II types were taken from metadata supplied by the sample provider and were not determined by assay-based typing. Here is what the overall study found, with its caveats: The amount of clinical and demographic metadata varied by source and participant and was provided uncurated.

The immunoSEQ Assay, a bias-controlled multiplex PCR, was used to amplify TCRbeta CDR3 regions from genomic DNA. The paper's data handling went like this. The number of nucleated cells in each sample was estimated from the amplification of reference gene primers within the assay. To quantify the absolute abundance of each unique TCRbeta CDR3 rearrangement, sequence reads were collapsed and filtered. Productive Simpson clonality was computed per sample as the square root of Simpson's diversity index over productive rearrangements. TCRdb carries this immuneACCESS record with in-frame sequences only. Its versions omit some clonotypes, under half of them owing to an unresolved V gene in the studies checked, with the rest unexplained. The V and J calls and clone size were taken over from that table, and D and trimming were inferred from the DNA. This sample holds 120,000 to 150,000 clones; approximately 85% were observed only once. The ten largest make up around 8% of the sample.

One collaborating source in Seattle enrolled patients during active infection and followed them longitudinally through the course of disease. The collaborating institutions used their own protocols to collect whole blood in K2EDTA tubes. For TCRbeta analysis, collaborator samples were shipped as frozen whole blood, as isolated PBMCs, or as DNA extracted from either sample type. The germline V gene provides CDR1 SGHRS and CDR2 YFSETQ. V and J lose 0 bases and 4 bases, and a span of 13 bases separates them. Including the terminal cysteine and phenylalanine, the CDR3 comprises 15 residues. Only the CDR3 portion is preserved as DNA: 45 bases, with reading frame beginning at the first base. Regarding this clone: Its antigen remains unidentified. Base qualities are missing; no much larger clone stands one base away.

This receptor was taken from a woman aged 55 to 70 with COVID-19, enrolled during active disease. Sequencing input: peripheral blood. The receptor chain draws on TRBV5-1 and TRBJ2-5, with no confident D gene call. CDR3 reads: CASSLGSSPIETQYF. Here is the DNA: TGCGCCAGCAGCTTGGGCAGTTCCCCAATAGAGACCCAGTACTTC.